Following are 10 T cell receptor beta chains from one sample sequenced in a study of T-cell reconstitution after alpha-beta-depleted transplantation in children. A TCRbeta library incorporating unique molecular identifiers was prepared. TCRdb recomputed calls from the PCR reads with MiXCR, one row per CDR3 protein. This table has around 270,000 distinct CDR3 sequences, 10% appearing once. Sequencing was performed on PBMCs, taken before TCRalphabeta/CD19-depleted stem cell transplant. Receptor source: a boy younger than two with acute myeloid leukemia, due to receive a stem cell transplant.

This clonotype was recorded at least ten times. The chain is built from TRBV27 and TRBJ2-1; weak D call: TRBD1 (6 bases). In germline, CDR1 is MNHEY, CDR2 SMNVEV (reference sequence). The CDR3 has 15 amino acids. V was pared by 2 bases and J by 6 bases, with 14 bases between. This chain's CDR3 is CASSLISGASNEQFF. Written as DNA, the CDR3 is TGTGCCAGCAGTTTAATCTCAGGGGCCAGCAATGAGCAGTTCTTC.

This clonotype appeared many times. The chain carries TRBV5-5 and TRBJ1-2; perhaps TRBD1 as D (5 bases). The germline CDR1 and CDR2 sequences are SGHKS and YYEKEE (reference sequence). The CDR3 consists of 15 residues. The V and J ends lost 0 bases and 4 bases respectively, with 13 bases between them. The CDR3, as DNA: TGTGCCAGCAGCTTGGCCATGGGACGGTCCTATGGCTACACCTTC. Protein sequence: CASSLAMGRSYGYTF.

This clonotype was picked up many times. V usage is TRBV7-3 and J usage is TRBJ2-5; unclear D gene. V shed 1 base and J shed 3 bases, with 6 bases lying between them. The germline gives CDR1 SGHTA, CDR2 FQGTGA. This CDR3 is 13 amino acids long. In nucleotides, the CDR3 is TGTGCCAGCAGCTTAAGACCTAAAGAGACCCAGTACTTC. Amino acid sequence: CASSLRPKETQYF.

This clonotype came up many times. This rearrangement joins TRBV4-3 to TRBJ2-5; possibly TRBD2 for D (5 bases). Germline V lookup: CDR1 LGHNA, CDR2 YSLEER. V lost 2 bases to trimming and J lost 5 bases, with 18 bases between them. The CDR3 is 16 amino acids. In DNA form, the CDR3 reads TGCGCCAGCAGCCAAAGGATGCCCTTGGGGAGTGAGACCCAGTACTTC. Its translation is CASSQRMPLGSETQYF.

This clonotype was seen at least ten times. The chain is built from TRBV14 and TRBJ2-7, with 8 positions matching TRBD1. The CDR3 is made up of 15 amino acids. Germline CDR1 reads SGHDN; CDR2 reads FVKESK. V shed 1 base, J shed 7 bases, and the junction held 9 bases outside the gene matches. This CDR3 is CASSQAGTGKGEQYF. The CDR3 DNA sequence: TGTGCCAGCAGCCAAGCCGGGACAGGAAAGGGAGAGCAGTACTTC.

This clonotype was observed at least ten times. This chain joins TRBV6-1 and TRBJ2-1, with D possibly matching TRBD2 (6 bases). The ends were cut back, 6 bases at V and 4 bases at J, with 16 bases in the middle. Germline V lookup: CDR1 MNHNS, CDR2 SASEGT. CDR3 length: 15 amino acids. DNA of the CDR3: TGTGCCAGCAGACCTAGGCGGGGCTCATACAATGAGCAGTTCTTC. This codes for CASRPRRGSYNEQFF.

The chain has TRBV20-1 and TRBJ2-7, with D uncertain. Germline V gene lookup returns CDR1 DFQATT and CDR2 SNEGSKA (reference sequence). Trimming pared 3 bases from V and 0 bases from J, leaving 15 bases between. The CDR3 is 15 amino acids. The CDR3 loop reads CSARDSSRSSYEQYF. The CDR3 DNA is TGCAGTGCTAGGGATAGTAGTAGAAGCTCCTACGAGCAGTACTTC.

This clonotype was counted ten times or more. The genes are TRBV28 and TRBJ2-7; no clear D gene. In germline, CDR1 is MDHEN, CDR2 SYDVKM. CDR3 length: 16 amino acids. The germline V and J ends were trimmed by 5 bases and 3 bases, with 20 bases remaining between them. CDR3 nucleotide sequence: TGTGCCAGCAGTCCTTTCGACCCTAAAGAAGGCTACGAGCAGTACTTC. It is translated as CASSPFDPKEGYEQYF.

Ten or more counts support this clonotype. J is TRBJ2-7 and V is TRBV12-3 or TRBV12-4; D call uncertain. V gave up 3 bases and J gave up 2 bases, with 17 bases separating them. The CDR3 spans 16 residues. CDR3 nucleotides: TGTGCCAGCAGTTTGCTCCCCCGGCGGTCCGCCTACGAGCAGTACTTC. This sequence encodes CASSLLPRRSAYEQYF.

This clonotype has at least ten counts. V and J are TRBV12-3 or TRBV12-4 and TRBJ2-7, with a possible D match to TRBD1 (6 bases). V lost 2 bases to trimming and J lost 5 bases, with 22 bases between them. The CDR3 totals 17 residues. CDR3 DNA sequence: TGTGCCAGCAGTTTAAACCCCTACAGGGAAGAATCCCACGAGCAGTACTTC. It codes for CASSLNPYREESHEQYF.